This entry lists 16 T cell receptor beta chains sequenced from one sample in a study of T cell responses to AZD1222 COVID-19 vaccine. The data were produced by immunoSEQ multiplex PCR, yet TCRdb's version contains in-frame clones alone and is incomplete. The data hold tens of thousands of clones, with roughly nine tenths observed a single time. The material sequenced was peripheral blood, taken on day 0 of AZD1222 vaccination. These receptors came from an adult in good health.

The chain uses TRBV5-1 and TRBJ1-1, with 8 nucleotides matching TRBD1. With 6 bases clipped from V and 3 bases from J, the junction kept 7 bases outside the gene matches. Germline V CDR1 and CDR2: SGHRS, YFSETQ. CDR3 length: 14 amino acids. The CDR3 spells CASKEMTGDTEAFF. The CDR3, as DNA: TGCGCCAGCAAGGAAATGACAGGGGACACTGAAGCTTTCTTT.

This chain connects TRBV2 to TRBJ2-1; TRBD1 agrees at 7 bases. CDR3 length: 13 amino acids. After removal of 6 bases from V and 8 bases from J, the junction contained 7 bases not matched to a gene. Germline V lookup: CDR1 SNHLY, CDR2 FYNNEI. The DNA for the CDR3 is TGTGCCAGCAGGGCGGACAGGAATTATGAGCAGTTCTTC. This encodes CASRADRNYEQFF.

The chain couples TRBV4-1 to TRBJ1-1, with D hard to call. The CDR3 runs to 13 residues. Germline V CDR1 and CDR2: MGHRA, YSYEKL. Deletions cut 2 bases from V and 2 bases from J, with 6 bases between. The CDR3 is CASSQYHNTEAFF. CDR3 DNA: TGCGCCAGCAGCCAATACCATAACACTGAAGCTTTCTTT.

The CDR3 sequence: CASSLSSTGDTQYF. In nucleotides, the CDR3 is TGTGCCAGCTCACTCAGTTCAACGGGAGATACGCAGTATTTT. The V call is TRBV18, the J call TRBJ2-3; D not resolved. The CDR3 is 14 residues long. Germline V gives CDR1 KGHSH, CDR2 LQKENI. V was cut by 4 bases and J by 5 bases, with 13 bases left in between. The full variable domain, its missing parts supplied by reference TRBV18 and TRBJ2-3, is NAGVMQNPRHLVRRRGQEARLRCSPMKGHSHVYWYRQLPEEGLKFMVYLQKENIIDESGMPKERFSAEFPKEGPSILRIQQVVRGDSAAYFCASSLSSTGDTQYFGPGTRLTVL.

The genes are TRBV5-1 and TRBJ1-4; weak D call: TRBD1 (5 bases). The CDR3 is made up of 15 amino acids. The ends were cut back, 1 base at V and 6 bases at J, with 13 bases in the middle. Germline V gene lookup returns CDR1 SGHRS and CDR2 YFSETQ. The CDR3 nucleotides are TGCGCCAGCAGCTTGATGGGGGTAGGAGATGAAAAACTGTTTTTT. Its translation: CASSLMGVGDEKLFF. Complete variable domain (other parts from reference TRBV5-1 and TRBJ1-4): KAGVTQTPRYLIKTRGQQVTLSCSPISGHRSVSWYQQTPGQGLQFLFEYFSETQRNKGNFPGRFSGRQFSNSRSEMNVSTLELGDSALYLCASSLMGVGDEKLFFGSGTQLSVL.

V usage is TRBV4-3 and J usage is TRBJ1-4; possible D gene TRBD1, 5 bases. The V gene lost 1 base and the J gene lost 8 bases, with 8 bases spanning the gap. Germline lookup yields CDR1 LGHNA and CDR2 YSLEER. The CDR3 is 13 residues long. In nucleotides, the CDR3 is TGCGCCAGCAGCCAAGTGGGGACGGAAAAACTGTTTTTT. It yields the protein CASSQVGTEKLFF.

The rearrangement joins TRBV30 to TRBJ1-4, with a possible D match to TRBD1 (6 bases). The germline V gene has CDR1 GTSNPN and CDR2 SVGIG (reference sequence). The CDR3 length is 14 residues. V lost 5 bases, J lost 8 bases, and 18 bases lay in between. The chain's CDR3 is CAWARGGAGEKLFF. DNA for the CDR3: TGTGCCTGGGCCCGGGGGGGGGCAGGAGAAAAACTGTTTTTT.

This clone was seen once. This chain links TRBV3-1 (or the pseudogene TRBV3-2) with TRBJ2-1, with 7 positions matching TRBD2. CDR3 length: 15 residues. V was pared by 1 base and J by 9 bases, with 9 bases of the junction left unmatched. Germline CDR1 reads LGHDT; CDR2 reads YNNKEL (reference sequence). The CDR3 nucleotides are TGTGCCAGCAGCCAAGTAAGGAGCGGGATTGGTGAGCAGTTCTTC. Amino acid sequence: CASSQVRSGIGEQFF.

The rearrangement joins TRBV5-1 to TRBJ2-7, with D perhaps being TRBD1 or TRBD2 (6 bases each). The V end was cut by 3 bases, the J end by 2 bases, with 15 bases between. CDR1 and CDR2 (germline): SGHRS, YFSETQ. This CDR3 comprises 15 residues. In DNA, the CDR3 is TGCGCCAGCAGCTCCATAAGGGGGGCTACCTACGAGCAGTACTTC. Translated, it gives CASSSIRGATYEQYF. Full variable domain (missing parts from reference TRBV5-1 and TRBJ2-7): KAGVTQTPRYLIKTRGQQVTLSCSPISGHRSVSWYQQTPGQGLQFLFEYFSETQRNKGNFPGRFSGRQFSNSRSEMNVSTLELGDSALYLCASSSIRGATYEQYFGPGTRLTVT.

This rearrangement joins TRBV15 to TRBJ1-4, with D unresolved. The CDR3 totals 14 residues. Germline CDR1 reads LNHNV; CDR2 reads YYDKDF (reference sequence). Trimming shortened V by 8 bases and J by 6 bases, and 16 bases separated the two germline ends. The CDR3 protein is CATQIRGFDEKLFF. DNA for the CDR3: TGTGCCACCCAGATCCGAGGGTTTGATGAAAAACTGTTTTTT.

The chain recombines TRBV6-5 with TRBJ1-1; D call uncertain. The CDR3 runs to 13 residues. CDR1 and CDR2 from the germline V gene are MNHEY and SVGAGI. Trimming stripped 4 bases from V and 3 bases from J, with 9 bases between. CDR3 protein: CASSFEGYTEAFF. DNA of the CDR3: TGTGCCAGCAGTTTCGAGGGTTACACTGAAGCTTTCTTT.

The chain has TRBV27 and TRBJ2-7, with D possibly being TRBD1 or TRBD2 (5 bases each). Trimming stripped 1 base from V and 2 bases from J, with 9 bases between. Germline V gives CDR1 MNHEY, CDR2 SMNVEV (reference sequence). The CDR3 runs 14 residues. The CDR3 is CASSLYPGPYEQYF. The CDR3 bases are TGTGCCAGCAGTTTATACCCGGGGCCCTACGAGCAGTACTTC.

The V and J genes are TRBV7-3 and TRBJ2-2; D is uncertain. V shed 3 bases and J shed 7 bases, with 9 bases lying between them. Germline loops: CDR1 SGHTA, CDR2 FQGTGA. CDR3 size: 13 residues. CDR3: CASSLRVFGELFF. The CDR3 DNA reads as TGTGCCAGCAGCTTGCGAGTCTTCGGGGAGCTGTTTTTT.

This chain uses TRBV29-1 with TRBJ2-2; tentative D call: TRBD2 (5 bases). Germline CDR1 SQVTM, CDR2 ANQGSEA. V gave up 6 bases and J gave up 0 bases, with 14 bases separating them. The CDR3 runs 15 residues. Here the CDR3 DNA reads TGCAGCGTGTGGGCGGGCGAGTCGAACACCGGGGAGCTGTTTTTT. Its protein product is CSVWAGESNTGELFF.

The V gene is TRBV5-1, the J gene TRBJ2-1, with TRBD2 as a possible D gene (5 bases). V lost 4 bases and J 8 bases, leaving 25 bases between the germline ends. Germline lookup yields CDR1 SGHRS and CDR2 YFSETQ. This CDR3 has 17 amino acids. CDR3 DNA sequence: TGCGCCAGCAGCGCCCAACCGGCAACTAGAGGGATCGATGAGCAGTTCTTC. It specifies CASSAQPATRGIDEQFF.

This chain connects TRBV6-2 or TRBV6-3 to TRBJ1-1; weak D call: TRBD1 (5 bases). Germline loops: CDR1 MNHEY, CDR2 SVGEGT. The CDR3 is 13 amino acids. Trimming left V 3 bases short and J 5 bases short, with 10 bases between. The CDR3 here is CASSYGRETEAFF. The CDR3 nucleotides read TGTGCCAGCAGTTATGGCAGGGAAACTGAAGCTTTCTTT.